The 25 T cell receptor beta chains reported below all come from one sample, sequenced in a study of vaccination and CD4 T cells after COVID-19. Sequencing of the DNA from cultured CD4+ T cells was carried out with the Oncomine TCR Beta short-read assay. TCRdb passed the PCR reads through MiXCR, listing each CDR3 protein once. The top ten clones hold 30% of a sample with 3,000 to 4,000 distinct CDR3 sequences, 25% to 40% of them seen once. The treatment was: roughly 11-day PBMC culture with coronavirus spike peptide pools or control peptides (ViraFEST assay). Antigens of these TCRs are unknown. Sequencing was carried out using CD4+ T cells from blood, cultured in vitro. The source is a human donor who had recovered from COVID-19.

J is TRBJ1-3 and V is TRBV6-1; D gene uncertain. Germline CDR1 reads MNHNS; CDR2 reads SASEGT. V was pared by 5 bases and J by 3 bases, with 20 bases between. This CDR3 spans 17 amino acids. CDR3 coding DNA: TGTGCCAGCAGTCCACCTCCGGGAGGCGGTGATGGAAACACCATATATTTT. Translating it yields CASSPPPGGGDGNTIYF.

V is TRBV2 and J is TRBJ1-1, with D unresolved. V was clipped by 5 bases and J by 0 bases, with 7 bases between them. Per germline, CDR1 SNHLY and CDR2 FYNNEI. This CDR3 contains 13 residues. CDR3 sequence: CASSLGMNTEAFF. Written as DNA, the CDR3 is TGTGCCAGCAGTTTGGGTATGAACACTGAAGCTTTCTTT.

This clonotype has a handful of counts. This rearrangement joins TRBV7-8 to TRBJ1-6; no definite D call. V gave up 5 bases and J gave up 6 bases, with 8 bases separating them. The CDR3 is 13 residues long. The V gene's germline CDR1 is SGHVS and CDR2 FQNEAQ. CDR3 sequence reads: CASSVVSNSPLHF. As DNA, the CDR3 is TGTGCCAGCAGCGTGGTCTCTAATTCACCCCTCCACTTT.

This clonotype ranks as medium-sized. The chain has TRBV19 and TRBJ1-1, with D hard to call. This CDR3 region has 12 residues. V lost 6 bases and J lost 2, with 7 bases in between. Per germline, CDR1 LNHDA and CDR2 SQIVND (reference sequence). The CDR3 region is CASRYANTEAFF. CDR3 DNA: TGTGCCAGTAGGTATGCAAACACTGAAGCTTTCTTT.

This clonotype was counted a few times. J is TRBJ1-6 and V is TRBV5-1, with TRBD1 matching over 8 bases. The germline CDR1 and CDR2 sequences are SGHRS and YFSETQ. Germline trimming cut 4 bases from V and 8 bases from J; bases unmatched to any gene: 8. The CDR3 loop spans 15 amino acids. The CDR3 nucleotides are TGCGCCAGCAGCGCAACGGACAGGGTTCATTCACCCCTCCACTTT. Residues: CASSATDRVHSPLHF.

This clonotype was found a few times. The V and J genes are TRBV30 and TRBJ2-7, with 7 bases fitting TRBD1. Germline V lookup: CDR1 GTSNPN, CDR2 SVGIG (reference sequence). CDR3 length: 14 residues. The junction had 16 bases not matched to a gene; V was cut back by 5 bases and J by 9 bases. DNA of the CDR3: TGTGCCTGGCCATTTCCTCAGGGGGTAGTAGGGCAGTACTTC. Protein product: CAWPFPQGVVGQYF.

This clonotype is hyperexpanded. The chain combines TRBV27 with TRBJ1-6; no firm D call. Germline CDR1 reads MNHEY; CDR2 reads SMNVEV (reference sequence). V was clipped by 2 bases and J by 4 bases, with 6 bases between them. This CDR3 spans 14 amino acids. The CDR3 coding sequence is TGTGCCAGCAGTTTAAGACGGTATAATTCACCCCTCCACTTT. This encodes CASSLRRYNSPLHF.

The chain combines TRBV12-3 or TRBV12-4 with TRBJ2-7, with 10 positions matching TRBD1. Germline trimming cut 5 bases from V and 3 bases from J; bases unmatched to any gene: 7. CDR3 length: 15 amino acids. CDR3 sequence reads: CASSLRTGGNYEQYF. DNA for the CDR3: TGTGCCAGCAGTCTTCGGACAGGGGGGAACTACGAGCAGTACTTC.

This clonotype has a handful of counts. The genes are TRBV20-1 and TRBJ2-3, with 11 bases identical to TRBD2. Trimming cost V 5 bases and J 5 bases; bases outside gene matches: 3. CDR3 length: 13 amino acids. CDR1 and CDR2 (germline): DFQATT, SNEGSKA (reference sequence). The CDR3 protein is CSASGTSGDTQYF. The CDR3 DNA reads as TGCAGTGCTTCCGGGACTAGCGGAGATACGCAGTATTTT.

The CDR3 sequence: CSALGIAGGGNEQFF. The DNA of the CDR3 is TGCAGTGCCCTTGGAATAGCGGGGGGGGGTAATGAGCAGTTCTTC. The chain couples TRBV20-1 to TRBJ2-1, with 11 bases matching TRBD2. Germline lookup yields CDR1 DFQATT and CDR2 SNEGSKA (reference sequence). The CDR3 extends over 15 amino acids. V shed 6 bases and J 7 bases; nucleotides not matched to a gene: 11.

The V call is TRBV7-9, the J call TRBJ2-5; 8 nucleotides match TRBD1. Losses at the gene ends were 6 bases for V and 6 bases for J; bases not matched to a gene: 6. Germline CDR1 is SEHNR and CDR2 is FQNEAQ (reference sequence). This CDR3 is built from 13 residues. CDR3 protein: CASSRQGRKTQYF. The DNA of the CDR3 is TGTGCCAGCAGTAGACAGGGGCGAAAGACCCAGTACTTC.

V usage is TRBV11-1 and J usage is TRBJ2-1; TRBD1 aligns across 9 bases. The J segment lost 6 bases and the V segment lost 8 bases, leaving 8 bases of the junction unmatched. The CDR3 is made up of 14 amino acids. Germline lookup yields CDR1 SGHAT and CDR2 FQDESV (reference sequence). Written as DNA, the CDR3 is TGTGCCAGCGTAACGGGACAGGGACGCAATGAGCAGTTCTTC. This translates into CASVTGQGRNEQFF.

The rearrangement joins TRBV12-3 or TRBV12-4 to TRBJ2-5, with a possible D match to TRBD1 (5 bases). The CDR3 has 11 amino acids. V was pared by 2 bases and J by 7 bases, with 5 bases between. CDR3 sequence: CASSLRGTQYF. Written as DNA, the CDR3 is TGTGCCAGCAGTTTAAGGGGGACCCAGTACTTC.

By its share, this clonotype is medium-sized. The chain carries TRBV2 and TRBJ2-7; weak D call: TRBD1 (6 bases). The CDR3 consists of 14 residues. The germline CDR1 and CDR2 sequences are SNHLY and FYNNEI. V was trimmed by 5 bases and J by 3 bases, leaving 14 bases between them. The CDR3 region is CASSPGQRRYEQYF. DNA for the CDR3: TGTGCCAGCAGTCCGGGACAACGACGCTACGAGCAGTACTTC.

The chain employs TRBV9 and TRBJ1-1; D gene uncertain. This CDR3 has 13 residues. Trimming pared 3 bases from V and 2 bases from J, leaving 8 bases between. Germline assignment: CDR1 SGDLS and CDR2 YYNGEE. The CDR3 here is CASSGGPNTEAFF. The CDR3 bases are TGTGCCAGCAGCGGAGGACCAAACACTGAAGCTTTCTTT.

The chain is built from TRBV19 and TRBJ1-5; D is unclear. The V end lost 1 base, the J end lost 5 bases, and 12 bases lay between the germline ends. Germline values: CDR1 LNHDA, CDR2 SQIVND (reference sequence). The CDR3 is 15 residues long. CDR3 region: CASSIGRGGHQPQHF. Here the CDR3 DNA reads TGTGCCAGTAGTATAGGTAGAGGAGGTCATCAGCCCCAGCATTTT.

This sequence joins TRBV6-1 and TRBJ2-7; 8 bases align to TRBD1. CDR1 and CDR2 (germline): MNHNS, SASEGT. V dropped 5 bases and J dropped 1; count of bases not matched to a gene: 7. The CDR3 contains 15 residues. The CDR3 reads CASSRGTGGSYEQYF. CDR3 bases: TGTGCCAGCAGTCGCGGGACAGGTGGGTCCTACGAGCAGTACTTC.

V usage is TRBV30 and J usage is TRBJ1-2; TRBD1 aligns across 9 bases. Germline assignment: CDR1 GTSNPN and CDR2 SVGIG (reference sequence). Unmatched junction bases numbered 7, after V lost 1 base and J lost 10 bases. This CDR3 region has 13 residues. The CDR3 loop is CAWSGGTGRLYTF. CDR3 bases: TGTGCCTGGAGTGGAGGGACAGGGCGGCTCTACACCTTC. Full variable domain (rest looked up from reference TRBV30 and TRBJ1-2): SQTIHQWPATLVQPVGSPLSLECTVEGTSNPNLYWYRQAAGRGLQLLFYSVGIGQISSEVPQNLSASRPQDRQFILSSKKLLLSDSGFYLCAWSGGTGRLYTFGSGTRLTVV.

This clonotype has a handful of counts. CDR3 in DNA: TGTGCCAGCACCACTAGCGGTAGCACAGATACGCAGTATTTT. Encoded protein: CASTTSGSTDTQYF. The rearrangement links TRBV12-3 or TRBV12-4 to TRBJ2-3, with TRBD2 identical over 8 bases. Trimming cost V 7 bases and J 0 bases; bases outside gene matches: 3. The CDR3 extends over 14 amino acids.

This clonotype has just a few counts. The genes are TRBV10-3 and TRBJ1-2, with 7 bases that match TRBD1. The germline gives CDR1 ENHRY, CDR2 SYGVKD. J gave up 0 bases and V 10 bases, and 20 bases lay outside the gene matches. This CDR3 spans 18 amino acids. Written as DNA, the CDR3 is TGTGCCACCACCAGGGGGTCCTCTCAGTACGGTCCTAACTATGGCTACACCTTC. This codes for CATTRGSSQYGPNYGYTF.

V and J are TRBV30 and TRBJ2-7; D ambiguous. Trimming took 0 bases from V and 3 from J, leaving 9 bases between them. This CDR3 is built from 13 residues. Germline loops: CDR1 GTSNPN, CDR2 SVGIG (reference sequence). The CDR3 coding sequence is TGTGCCTGGAGTGTACGGAACCTCTACGAGCAGTACTTC. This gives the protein CAWSVRNLYEQYF.

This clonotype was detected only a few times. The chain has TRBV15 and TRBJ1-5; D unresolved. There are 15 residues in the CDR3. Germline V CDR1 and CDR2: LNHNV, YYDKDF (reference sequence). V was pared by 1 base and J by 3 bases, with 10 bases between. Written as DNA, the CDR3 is TGTGCCACCAGCAGAGTGGGCAGCTTCAATCAGCCCCAGCATTTT. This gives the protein CATSRVGSFNQPQHF.

The CDR3 coding sequence is TGTGCCAGCCGTGGGACAGGGGGAGACGAGCAGTACTTC. It yields the protein CASRGTGGDEQYF. V is TRBV6-1 and J is TRBJ2-7; TRBD1 aligns across 11 bases. Germline V CDR1 and CDR2: MNHNS, SASEGT. The V and J ends lost 8 bases and 5 bases, in that order; junction bases with no gene match: 5. There are 13 residues in the CDR3.

For the CDR3, the DNA is TGCAGTGCTAGTAAAGGACGAGACTATGGCTACACCTTC. Translated: CSASKGRDYGYTF. The chain has TRBV20-1 and TRBJ1-2; no reliable D call. The CDR3 sequence is 13 residues long. V was cut by 3 bases and J by 3 bases, with 11 bases left in between. The germline V gene encodes CDR1 DFQATT and CDR2 SNEGSKA (reference sequence).

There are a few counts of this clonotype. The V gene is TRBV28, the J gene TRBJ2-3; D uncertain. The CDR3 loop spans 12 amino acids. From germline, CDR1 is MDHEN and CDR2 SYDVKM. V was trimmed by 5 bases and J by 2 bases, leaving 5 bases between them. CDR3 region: CASSTPTDTQYF. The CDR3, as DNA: TGTGCCAGCAGTACCCCCACAGATACGCAGTATTTT.